Listed here are 25 T cell receptor beta chains from one sample, sequenced in a study of CD8+ T cells in alopecia areata. Treatment noted: oral pan-JAK inhibitor, 5-10 mg twice daily. TCR sequencing used cDNA made by reverse transcription of extracted RNA. Method: immunoSEQ multiplex PCR; TCRdb's copy keeps in-frame clones and lacks some. The table records 150,000 to 250,000 clones, 45% to 65% of them present only once. Sequences were derived from CD4+ T cells sorted from blood, sampled at week 4, from a patient treated with tofacitinib. The source of these receptors is a human donor with alopecia areata.

This clone has a handful of counts. CDR3 nucleotides: TGTGCCAGCAGTTACCAGGGAGATGAGCAGTTCTTC. Translation: CASSYQGDEQFF. The J gene is TRBJ2-1, the V gene TRBV2; D may be TRBD1 or TRBD2 (5 bases each). The CDR3 has 12 amino acids. The germline gives CDR1 SNHLY, CDR2 FYNNEI. With 5 bases removed from V and 8 bases from J, the gap between germline ends came to 10 bases.

This clone was found a few times. The chain uses TRBV28 and TRBJ1-3, with 7 bases aligning to TRBD1. Germline V gene sequence: CDR1 MDHEN, CDR2 SYDVKM. V dropped 8 bases and J dropped 5; count of bases not matched to a gene: 9. The CDR3 spans 14 residues. In DNA form, the CDR3 reads TGTGCCAGCGGGGACAGCTTCCTGAGAAACACCATATATTTT. This gives the protein CASGDSFLRNTIYF.

This sequence joins TRBV30 and TRBJ2-7; possibly TRBD1 for D (5 bases). This CDR3 is 12 amino acids long. V lost 3 bases to trimming and J lost 4 bases, with 10 bases between them. Germline CDR1 reads GTSNPN; CDR2 reads SVGIG (reference sequence). The DNA of the CDR3 is TGTGCCTGGAGGGGGCCCGGGTACGAGCAGTACTTC. It yields the protein CAWRGPGYEQYF.

The sample holds one count of this clone. The chain couples TRBV6-1 to TRBJ1-1; a weak D match, TRBD1 (5 bases). Germline CDR1 and CDR2: MNHNS and SASEGT. The CDR3 totals 14 residues. Trimming removed 1 base at V and 0 bases at J, with 6 bases between. CDR3 sequence reads: CASSEGQMNTEAFF. CDR3 DNA sequence: TGTGCCAGCAGTGAAGGACAGATGAACACTGAAGCTTTCTTT.

This clone has just a few counts. The chain uses TRBV19 and TRBJ2-7, with D tentatively TRBD2 (5 bases). CDR1 LNHDA and CDR2 SQIVND come from the germline V gene (reference sequence). The CDR3 spans 14 residues. Trimming took off 3 bases at V and 3 bases at J, with 12 bases between the two ends. CDR3 coding DNA: TGTGCCAGTAGTATTGCGGACTTCGGCTACGAGCAGTACTTC. Translating gives CASSIADFGYEQYF.

This chain links TRBV29-1 with TRBJ2-2; a weak D match, TRBD2 (7 bases). V gave up 5 bases and J gave up 2 bases, with 18 bases separating them. The germline CDR1 and CDR2 sequences are SQVTM and ANQGSEA. There are 16 residues in the CDR3. CDR3 sequence reads: CSVRGGFPRNTGELFF. The CDR3 coding sequence is TGCAGCGTTAGGGGGGGCTTTCCCAGAAACACCGGGGAGCTGTTTTTT.

The V call is TRBV30, the J call TRBJ2-5; the D gene is possibly TRBD2 (5 bases). Germline V CDR1 and CDR2: GTSNPN, SVGIG (reference sequence). This CDR3 is built from 12 residues. For the CDR3, the DNA is TGTGCTCTGAGCGGCAGCTTAGAGACCCAGTACTTC. It encodes CALSGSLETQYF.

The J gene is TRBJ1-3, the V gene TRBV4-1; D call uncertain. V was clipped by 2 bases and J by 2 bases, with 7 bases between them. The CDR3 is 14 amino acids. CDR1 is MGHRA and CDR2 is YSYEKL in the germline V gene. The CDR3 coding sequence is TGCGCCAGCAGCCAACCCGCCACTGGAAACACCATATATTTT. Its protein product is CASSQPATGNTIYF.

This clone was detected once. This rearrangement joins TRBV15 to TRBJ2-7; 8 bases line up with TRBD2. The CDR3 extends over 15 amino acids. Germline assignment: CDR1 LNHNV and CDR2 YYDKDF (reference sequence). Trimming took 0 bases from V and 2 from J; bases not matched to a gene: 3. As DNA, the CDR3 is TGTGCCACCAGCAGAGAGGGCGGGGGGACCTACGAGCAGTACTTC. It yields the protein CATSREGGGTYEQYF.

The chain carries TRBV25-1 and TRBJ2-5, with TRBD1 matching 11 bases. Germline CDR1 reads MGHDK; CDR2 reads SYGVNS. This CDR3 has 15 amino acids. Trimming cost V 4 bases and J 2 bases; bases outside gene matches: 3. In DNA form, the CDR3 reads TGTGCCAGCAGTGCAGGACAGGGGGCACAAGAGACCCAGTACTTC. As protein: CASSAGQGAQETQYF. The full variable domain, rest sourced from reference TRBV25-1 and TRBJ2-5, is EADIYQTPRYLVIGTGKKITLECSQTMGHDKMYWYQQDPGMELHLIHYSYGVNSTEKGDLSSESTVSRIRTEHFPLTLESARPSHTSQYLCASSAGQGAQETQYFGPGTRLLVL.

This sequence joins TRBV27 and TRBJ1-2, with 11 bases that match TRBD1. CDR3 length: 14 residues. Germline V gene data show CDR1 as MNHEY and CDR2 as SMNVEV (reference sequence). J lost 5 bases, V lost 6 bases, and 5 bases had no gene match. The CDR3, as DNA: TGTGCCAGCAGCGGGACAGGGGGATGGTATGGCTACACCTTC. Translating gives CASSGTGGWYGYTF.

This chain connects TRBV25-1 to TRBJ2-5; weak D call: TRBD2 (6 bases). The CDR3 is 15 amino acids. Trimming pared 3 bases from V and 0 bases from J, leaving 11 bases between. In germline, CDR1 is MGHDK, CDR2 SYGVNS. CDR3 loop: CASSDPGLHQETQYF. The CDR3 DNA reads as TGTGCCAGCAGTGACCCGGGACTTCACCAAGAGACCCAGTACTTC.

The genes are TRBV6-1 and TRBJ1-1; D is possibly TRBD1 (5 bases). Trimming cost V 1 base and J 3 bases, with 9 bases left between them. The CDR3 contains 14 residues. Germline assignment: CDR1 MNHNS and CDR2 SASEGT. Here the CDR3 reads CASSEGLGDTEAFF. CDR3 nucleotide sequence: TGTGCCAGCAGTGAAGGACTGGGGGACACTGAAGCTTTCTTT.

This clone appeared a single time. The gene calls are TRBV30 and TRBJ1-6; 7 bases line up with TRBD1. V was clipped by 2 bases and J by 8 bases; unmatched bases: 6. Germline-derived CDR1 and CDR2 are GTSNPN and SVGIG (reference sequence). The CDR3 spans 14 residues. CDR3 region: CAWSFDRVYSPLHF. The CDR3 DNA sequence: TGTGCCTGGAGTTTCGACAGGGTATATTCACCCCTCCACTTT. The full variable domain, rest sourced from reference TRBV30 and TRBJ1-6, is SQTIHQWPATLVQPVGSPLSLECTVEGTSNPNLYWYRQAAGRGLQLLFYSVGIGQISSEVPQNLSASRPQDRQFILSSKKLLLSDSGFYLCAWSFDRVYSPLHFGNGTRLTVT.

This clone occurred once. CDR3 amino acids: CAWSGRVIENTEAFF. The CDR3 nucleotides read TGTGCCTGGAGTGGGCGGGTTATAGAGAACACTGAAGCTTTCTTT. J is TRBJ1-1 and V is TRBV30; D is unresolved. This CDR3 has 15 amino acids. With 1 base removed from V and 1 base from J, the gap between germline ends came to 13 bases. Germline assignment: CDR1 GTSNPN and CDR2 SVGIG (reference sequence).

V and J are TRBV15 and TRBJ1-4; no clear D. V lost 0 bases and J lost 7, with 15 bases in between. Germline loops: CDR1 LNHNV, CDR2 YYDKDF (reference sequence). There are 16 residues in the CDR3. CDR3 sequence: CATSRDSPPTGEKLFF. The CDR3 nucleotides read TGTGCCACCAGCAGAGATTCACCCCCCACGGGTGAAAAACTGTTTTTT.

The J gene is TRBJ2-6, the V gene TRBV20-1; D could derive from TRBD1 or TRBD2 (5 bases each). Germline loops: CDR1 DFQATT, CDR2 SNEGSKA (reference sequence). The CDR3 length is 11 residues. V was shortened by 3 bases and J by 12 bases, with 9 bases between the two germline ends. CDR3 bases: TGCAGTGCTAGTCGGGGACGCGTCCTGACTTTC. It yields the protein CSASRGRVLTF.

This clone was seen a few times. V gene TRBV29-1 combines with J gene TRBJ2-7; D uncertain. This CDR3 has 12 amino acids. Germline V gene sequence: CDR1 SQVTM, CDR2 ANQGSEA. Trimming cost V 0 bases and J 3 bases, with 6 bases left between them. CDR3 residues: CSVEELGYEQYF. CDR3 coding DNA: TGCAGCGTTGAAGAGCTAGGCTACGAGCAGTACTTC.

The table lists this clone with a count of one. The J gene is TRBJ1-1, the V gene TRBV29-1, with D possibly matching TRBD1 (5 bases). Deletions cut 6 bases from V and 3 bases from J, with 14 bases between. Germline V CDR1 and CDR2: SQVTM, ANQGSEA. The CDR3 has 13 amino acids. The CDR3 DNA sequence: TGCAGCGTGGGACGGCTACCGGACACTGAAGCTTTCTTT. It codes for CSVGRLPDTEAFF.

This chain links TRBV5-6 with TRBJ1-2, with D perhaps TRBD1 (5 bases). With 2 bases removed from V and 4 bases from J, the gap between germline ends came to 6 bases. The CDR3 totals 12 residues. Germline CDR1 reads SGHDT; CDR2 reads YYEEEE. The CDR3 DNA follows: TGTGCCAGCAGCTTTCAGGGCTATGGCTACACCTTC. Residues: CASSFQGYGYTF. The full variable domain, rest sourced from reference TRBV5-6 and TRBJ1-2, is DAGVTQSPTHLIKTRGQQVTLRCSPKSGHDTVSWYQQALGQGPQFIFQYYEEEERQRGNFPDRFSGHQFPNYSSELNVNALLLGDSALYLCASSFQGYGYTFGSGTRLTVV.

V is TRBV30 and J is TRBJ2-1; no clear D gene. V was trimmed by 0 bases and J by 2 bases, leaving 11 bases between them. The CDR3 runs 15 residues. CDR1 and CDR2 (germline): GTSNPN, SVGIG (reference sequence). The CDR3 here is CAWSVPPATYNEQFF. CDR3 coding DNA: TGTGCCTGGAGTGTACCCCCGGCAACCTACAATGAGCAGTTCTTC.

This clone was recorded a few times. The gene calls are TRBV28 and TRBJ1-5; D is undetermined. Germline V CDR1 and CDR2: MDHEN, SYDVKM. Trimming took 6 bases from V and 0 from J, leaving 12 bases between them. The CDR3 contains 15 residues. The CDR3 nucleotides read TGTGCCAGCAGCCGCCGACAAGTTAGCAATCAGCCCCAGCATTTT. It specifies CASSRRQVSNQPQHF.

This clone was recorded only once. The chain combines TRBV30 with TRBJ1-5; the D is unclear. This CDR3 is built from 15 residues. The germline V gene encodes CDR1 GTSNPN and CDR2 SVGIG (reference sequence). Trimming left V 0 bases short and J 1 base short, with 10 bases between. DNA for the CDR3: TGTGCCTGGAGTGTGAGGAGGGCGAGCAATCAGCCCCAGCATTTT. As protein: CAWSVRRASNQPQHF.

The chain employs TRBV2 and TRBJ1-1; tentatively, D is TRBD1 (5 bases). The V end was cut by 4 bases, the J end by 1 base, with 10 bases between. Germline V CDR1 and CDR2: SNHLY, FYNNEI. The CDR3 consists of 14 residues. CDR3 sequence reads: CASSVGTANTEAFF. CDR3 bases: TGTGCCAGCAGTGTAGGGACGGCGAACACTGAAGCTTTCTTT.

The rearrangement joins TRBV5-4 to TRBJ2-5, with a possible D match to TRBD2 (6 bases). Trimming took 4 bases from V and 1 from J, leaving 14 bases between them. The CDR3 has 15 amino acids. Germline values: CDR1 SGHNT, CDR2 YYREEE (reference sequence). DNA for the CDR3: TGTGCCAGCAGCGGGGGGAGGCAGGGCCAAGAGACCCAGTACTTC. Encoded protein: CASSGGRQGQETQYF.